This TCR beta chain was observed in a study of cytomegalovirus exposure and HLA in healthy donors. This clone was seen a few times. Its antigen is unknown. Overall study results and limits: Later work showed greater clonal expansion in HLA-associated TCR beta chains than in equally common others.

Germline loops: CDR1 SEHNR, CDR2 FQNEAQ (reference sequence). The V segment lost 4 bases and the J segment 0 bases; nucleotides outside the gene matches: 9. The CDR3 has 16 amino acids. The PCR contained 60 Vbeta and 13 Jbeta primers. The method was immunoSEQ multiplex PCR; TCRdb's version includes in-frame clones alone and lacks a portion of them. The sample holds approximately 110,000 clones; about three quarters are singletons and the top ten take about 13%. V gene TRBV7-9 combines with J gene TRBJ2-7; 7 bases fit TRBD1. Sequencing was carried out using PBMCs. The sequence derives from an older woman in good health and CMV-seropositive. The CDR3 region is CASSSTSDRYSYEQYF. DNA for the CDR3: TGTGCCAGCAGCTCAACCTCGGACAGGTACTCCTACGAGCAGTACTTC.